Sequencing of this T cell receptor beta chain was carried out in a study of CD8+CD57+ T cells in acquired aplastic anemia. Background on the study: Sorted CD4+ and CD8+ cells yielded around 3.3 ug of DNA on average.

All patients picked for sequencing had shown, by flow cytometry, an expansion of CD8+CD57+ cells. Every patient was diagnosed with severe acquired aplastic anemia. CDR3 length equals 14 residues. Trimming took off 6 bases at V and 2 bases at J, with 13 bases between the two ends. Genomic DNA acted as the template from which TCR beta VDJ combination and CDR3 sequence profiling were carried out. TCRdb itself ran the reads through MiXCR, one entry per CDR3 protein. The data contain hundreds of thousands of distinct CDR3 sequences, about half of them singletons. The table lists this clonotype with many counts.

This sequence joins TRBV12-3 or TRBV12-4 and TRBJ2-5, with D possibly being TRBD2 (6 bases). Sequencing input: sorted CD4+, CD8+, or CD8+CD57+ T cells (not recorded which) from PBMCs. The clonotype originates from a human donor with aplastic anemia. CDR3 DNA: TGTGCCAGCAGCCTGACTAGGCGTCAAGAGACCCAGTACTTC. It encodes CASSLTRRQETQYF.